The T cell receptor (beta chain) under discussion was sequenced for a study of human T cells and chemical hapten exposure. TCRdb independently ran MiXCR on the RACE reads; one entry per CDR3 protein. This sample has tens of thousands of distinct CDR3 sequences; 8% to 9.5% occur once, and the top ten carry over 20%. The CDR3 sequence is 12 residues long. Germline V gives CDR1 SGHVS, CDR2 FQNEAQ. V shed 5 bases and J shed 0 bases, with 5 bases lying between them. Time point: patch test 3, about 24 weeks after DPC sensitization. Treatment described: therapeutic diphenylcyclopropenone sensitization with weekly scalp DPC. Whole blood that had not been fractionated was the source of extracted total RNA.

This receptor was taken from a man aged 50 to 60 with alopecia areata. Some clones in this sample may be carry-over from other donors' samples. Sequenced here: whole blood, sampled in connection with sensitization to the hapten diphenylcyclopropenone (DPC). This chain links TRBV7-8 with TRBJ2-7; D gene ambiguous. In DNA form, the CDR3 reads TGTGCCAGCAGCCTCAACTCCTACGAGCAGTACTTC. Amino acids: CASSLNSYEQYF.